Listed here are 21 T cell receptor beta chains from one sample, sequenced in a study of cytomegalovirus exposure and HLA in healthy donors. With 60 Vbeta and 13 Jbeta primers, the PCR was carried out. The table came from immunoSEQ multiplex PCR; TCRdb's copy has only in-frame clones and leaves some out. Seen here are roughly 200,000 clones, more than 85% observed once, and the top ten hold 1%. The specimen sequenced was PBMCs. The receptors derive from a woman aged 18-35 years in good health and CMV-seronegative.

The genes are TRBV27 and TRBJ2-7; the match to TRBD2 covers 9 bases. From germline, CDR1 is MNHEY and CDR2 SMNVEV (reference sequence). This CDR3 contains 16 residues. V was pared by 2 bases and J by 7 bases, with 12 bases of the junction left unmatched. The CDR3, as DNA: TGTGCCAGCAGTTTAATTGGGGCGGGAGGGCCGGAAGAGCAGTACTTC. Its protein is CASSLIGAGGPEEQYF.

CDR3 in amino acids: CASSYGVVGAFF. CDR3 nucleotides: TGTGCCAGTAGTTACGGGGTGGTGGGAGCTTTCTTT. This rearrangement joins TRBV19 to TRBJ1-1; D call uncertain. The germline V and J ends were trimmed by 5 bases and 10 bases, with 14 bases remaining between them. The CDR3 extends over 12 amino acids. From germline, CDR1 is LNHDA and CDR2 SQIVND (reference sequence).

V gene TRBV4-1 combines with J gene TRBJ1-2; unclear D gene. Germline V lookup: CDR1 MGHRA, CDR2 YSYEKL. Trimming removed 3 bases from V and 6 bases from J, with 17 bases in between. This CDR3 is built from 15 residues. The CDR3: CASSQVDGVGDGYTF. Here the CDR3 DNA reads TGCGCCAGCAGCCAGGTAGACGGGGTCGGAGATGGCTACACCTTC.

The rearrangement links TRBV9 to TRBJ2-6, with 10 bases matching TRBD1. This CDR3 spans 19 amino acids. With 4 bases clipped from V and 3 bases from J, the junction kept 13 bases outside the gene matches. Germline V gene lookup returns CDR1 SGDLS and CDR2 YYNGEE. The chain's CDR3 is CASSFFKGQGVGGANVLTF. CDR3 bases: TGTGCCAGCAGCTTCTTCAAAGGACAGGGGGTAGGTGGGGCCAACGTCCTGACTTTC.

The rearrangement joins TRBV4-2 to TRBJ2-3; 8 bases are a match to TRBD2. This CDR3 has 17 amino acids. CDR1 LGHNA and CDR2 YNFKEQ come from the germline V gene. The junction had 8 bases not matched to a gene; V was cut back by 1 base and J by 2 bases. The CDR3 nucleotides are TGTGCCAGCAGCCAAGCCCTTGGCGGGGGGACCACAGATACGCAGTATTTT. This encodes CASSQALGGGTTDTQYF.

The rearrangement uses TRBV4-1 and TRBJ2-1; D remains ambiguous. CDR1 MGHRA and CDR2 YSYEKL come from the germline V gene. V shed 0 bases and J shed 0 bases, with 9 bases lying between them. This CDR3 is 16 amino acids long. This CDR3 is CASSQDWASSYNEQFF. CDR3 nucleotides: TGCGCCAGCAGCCAAGACTGGGCGAGCTCCTACAATGAGCAGTTCTTC.

CDR3 amino acids: CASSYLPGDFEYF. In DNA form, the CDR3 reads TGTGCCAGCAGTTACCTACCTGGGGACTTTGAGTACTTC. The chain links TRBV2 to TRBJ2-4; D perhaps matches TRBD2 (6 bases). Trimming removed 5 bases from V and 14 bases from J, with 19 bases in between. The germline V gene encodes CDR1 SNHLY and CDR2 FYNNEI. This CDR3 is built from 13 residues.

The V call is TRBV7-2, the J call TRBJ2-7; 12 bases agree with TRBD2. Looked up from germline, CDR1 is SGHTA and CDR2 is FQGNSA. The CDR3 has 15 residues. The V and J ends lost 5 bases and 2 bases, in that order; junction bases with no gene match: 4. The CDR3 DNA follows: TGTGCCAGCAGCGGGGGACTAGCGGGTACCTACGAGCAGTACTTC. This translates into CASSGGLAGTYEQYF.

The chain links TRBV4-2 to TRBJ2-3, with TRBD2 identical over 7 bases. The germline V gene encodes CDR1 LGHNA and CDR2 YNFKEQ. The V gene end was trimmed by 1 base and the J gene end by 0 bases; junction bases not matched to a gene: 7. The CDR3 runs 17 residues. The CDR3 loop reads CASSQVLAFPSTDTQYF. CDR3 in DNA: TGTGCCAGCAGCCAAGTACTAGCGTTTCCTAGCACAGATACGCAGTATTTT.

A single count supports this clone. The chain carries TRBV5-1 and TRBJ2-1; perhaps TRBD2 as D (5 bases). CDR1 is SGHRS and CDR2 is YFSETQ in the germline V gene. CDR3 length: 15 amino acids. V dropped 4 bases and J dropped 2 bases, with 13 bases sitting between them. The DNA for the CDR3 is TGCGCCAGCAGCCCCGGACTGGGCCCCTACAATGAGCAGTTCTTC. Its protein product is CASSPGLGPYNEQFF.

The CDR3 region is CAISGQGSYEQYF. CDR3 nucleotides: TGTGCCATCAGCGGACAGGGGTCCTACGAGCAGTACTTC. The chain is built from TRBV10-3 and TRBJ2-5, with TRBD1 identical over 9 bases. The DNA end lines up better with TRBJ2-7; the J call may be wrong. The CDR3 has 13 residues. Germline CDR1 reads ENHRY; CDR2 reads SYGVKD.

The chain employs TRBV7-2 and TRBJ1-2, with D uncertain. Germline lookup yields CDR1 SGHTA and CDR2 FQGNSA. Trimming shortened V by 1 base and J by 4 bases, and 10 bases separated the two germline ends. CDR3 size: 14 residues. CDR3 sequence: CASSLDLVIYGYTF. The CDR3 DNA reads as TGTGCCAGCAGCTTAGATTTAGTAATCTATGGCTACACCTTC.

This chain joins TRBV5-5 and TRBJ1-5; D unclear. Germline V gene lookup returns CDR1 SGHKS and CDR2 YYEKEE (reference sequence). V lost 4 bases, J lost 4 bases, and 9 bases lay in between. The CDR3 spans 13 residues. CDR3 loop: CASSRGPNQPQHF. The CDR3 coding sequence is TGTGCCAGCAGCCGCGGGCCGAATCAGCCCCAGCATTTT.

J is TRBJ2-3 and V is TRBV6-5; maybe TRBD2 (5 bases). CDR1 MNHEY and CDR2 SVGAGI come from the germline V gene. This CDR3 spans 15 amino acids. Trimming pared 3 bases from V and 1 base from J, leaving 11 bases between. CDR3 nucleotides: TGTGCCAGCAGTTATATGGCGGGTCGCACAGATACGCAGTATTTT. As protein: CASSYMAGRTDTQYF.

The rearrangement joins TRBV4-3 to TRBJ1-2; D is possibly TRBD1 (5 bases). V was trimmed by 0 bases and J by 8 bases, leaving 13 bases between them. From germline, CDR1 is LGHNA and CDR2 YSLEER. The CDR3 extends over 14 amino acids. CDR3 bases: TGCGCCAGCAGCCAAGATCTGGGAGGGGTAGGCTACACCTTC. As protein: CASSQDLGGVGYTF.

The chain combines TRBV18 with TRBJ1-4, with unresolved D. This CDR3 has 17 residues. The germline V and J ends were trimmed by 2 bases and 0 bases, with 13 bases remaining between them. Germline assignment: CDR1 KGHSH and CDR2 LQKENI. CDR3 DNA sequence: TGTGCCAGCTCACCAAATCATGCAGAAGCAACTAATGAAAAACTGTTTTTT. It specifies CASSPNHAEATNEKLFF.

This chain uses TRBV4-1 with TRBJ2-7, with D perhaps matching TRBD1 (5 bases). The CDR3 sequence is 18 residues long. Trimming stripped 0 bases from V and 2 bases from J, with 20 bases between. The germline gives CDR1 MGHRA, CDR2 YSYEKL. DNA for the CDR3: TGCGCCAGCAGCCAAGAAGGGTCCGCAGGGTTCGTTACCTACGAGCAGTACTTC. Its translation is CASSQEGSAGFVTYEQYF.

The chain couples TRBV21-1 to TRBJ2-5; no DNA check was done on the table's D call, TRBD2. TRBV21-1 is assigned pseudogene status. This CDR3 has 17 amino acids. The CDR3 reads CASSKERGGSEQETQYF. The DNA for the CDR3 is TGTGCCAGCAGCAAAGAACGGGGGGGTTCCGAACAAGAGACCCAGTACTTC.

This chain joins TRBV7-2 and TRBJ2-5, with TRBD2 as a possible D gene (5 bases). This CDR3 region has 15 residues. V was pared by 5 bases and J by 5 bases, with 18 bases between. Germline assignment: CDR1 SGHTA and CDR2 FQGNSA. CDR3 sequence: CASSEETGSWETQYF. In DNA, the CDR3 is TGTGCCAGCAGCGAAGAAACGGGGTCGTGGGAGACCCAGTACTTC. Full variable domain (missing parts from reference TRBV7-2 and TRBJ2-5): GAGVSQSPSNKVTEKGKDVELRCDPISGHTALYWYRQSLGQGLEFLIYFQGNSAPDKSGLPSDRFSAERTGGSVSTLTIQRTQQEDSAVYLCASSEETGSWETQYFGPGTRLLVL.

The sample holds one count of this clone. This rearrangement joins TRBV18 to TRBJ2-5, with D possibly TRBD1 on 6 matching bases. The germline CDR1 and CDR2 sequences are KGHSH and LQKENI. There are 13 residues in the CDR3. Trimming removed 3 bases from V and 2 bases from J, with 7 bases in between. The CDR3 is CASSPDRQETQYF. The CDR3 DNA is TGTGCCAGCTCACCTGACAGGCAAGAGACCCAGTACTTC.

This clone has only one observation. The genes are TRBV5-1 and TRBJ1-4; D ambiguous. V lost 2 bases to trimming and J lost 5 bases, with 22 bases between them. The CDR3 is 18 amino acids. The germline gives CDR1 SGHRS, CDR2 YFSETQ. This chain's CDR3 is CASSFLQQSLRPNEKLFF. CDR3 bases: TGCGCCAGCAGCTTCTTACAACAGAGTTTAAGGCCGAATGAAAAACTGTTTTTT.